This entry lists 2 T cell receptor beta chains sequenced from one sample in a study of cytomegalovirus exposure and HLA in healthy donors (dated by TCRdb to 2016 to 2017). Library creation used the immunoSEQ multiplex PCR assay. For the multiplex PCR, a mixture combining 60 forward primers for TCR Vbeta segments and 13 reverse primers for TCR Jbeta segments was used. What TCRdb holds here is the immuneACCESS table cut down to in-frame rearrangements. Part of the clones is not present; checked against another copy, under half of the missing clones reflect an unresolved V gene, and the others are unexplained. A total of more than 100,000 clones appear in this sample, roughly 80% of them only once. The ten largest make up 2.1% of the sample. Input material: PBMCs. The receptors come from a man aged 25 to 40 in good health and CMV-seronegative.

This chain links TRBV7-2 with TRBJ1-1; D possibly corresponds to TRBD1 (5 bases). V was pared by 4 bases and J by 4 bases, with 16 bases between. Germline V gene lookup returns CDR1 SGHTA and CDR2 FQGNSA. The CDR3 is 15 amino acids. The CDR3 DNA follows: TGTGCCAGCAGCTCTGTAGGGGTCAGAGGCACTGAAGCTTTCTTT. Translated, it gives CASSSVGVRGTEAFF.

The chain combines TRBV2 with TRBJ2-6; TRBD2 is a possible D gene (7 bases). Germline values: CDR1 SNHLY, CDR2 FYNNEI. This CDR3 has 16 residues. Trimming left V 5 bases short and J 2 bases short, with 13 bases between. The CDR3 reads CASSFGGGTGANVLTF. The CDR3 DNA reads as TGTGCCAGCAGTTTTGGGGGGGGCACTGGGGCCAACGTCCTGACTTTC.